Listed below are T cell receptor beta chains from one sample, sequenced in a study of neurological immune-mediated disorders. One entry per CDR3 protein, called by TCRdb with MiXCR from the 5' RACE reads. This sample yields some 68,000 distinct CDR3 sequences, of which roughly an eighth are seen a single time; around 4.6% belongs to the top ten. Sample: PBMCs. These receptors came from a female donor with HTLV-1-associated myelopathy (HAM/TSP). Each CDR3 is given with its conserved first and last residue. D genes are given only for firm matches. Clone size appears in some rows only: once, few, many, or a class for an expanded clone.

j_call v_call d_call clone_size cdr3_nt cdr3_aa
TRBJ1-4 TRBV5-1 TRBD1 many TGCGCCAGCAGCTTGTCGGGACAGGGGGCTTTTAATGAAAAACTGTTTTTT CASSLSGQGAFNEKLFF
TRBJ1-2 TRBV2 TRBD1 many TGTGCCAGCAGTCCGGACAGGGGGGACTATGGCTACACCTTC CASSPDRGDYGYTF
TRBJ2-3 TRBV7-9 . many TGTGCCAGGTTTCCGGTCACAGATACGCAGTATTTT CARFPVTDTQYF
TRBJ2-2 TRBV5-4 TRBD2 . TGTGCCAGCAGCCTTTCTTGGACTAGAGGCCGAACCGGGGAGCTGTTTTTT CASSLSWTRGRTGELFF
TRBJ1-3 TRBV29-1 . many TGCAGCGGGGGGGATCGGTGGGGAAACACCATATATTTT CSGGDRWGNTIYF
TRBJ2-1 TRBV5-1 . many TGCGCCAGCAGCCCCCAGGACAATGAGCAGTTCTTC CASSPQDNEQFF
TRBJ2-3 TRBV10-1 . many TGCGCCAGCAGTCCAGACAGAAACTCAGATACGCAGTATTTT CASSPDRNSDTQYF
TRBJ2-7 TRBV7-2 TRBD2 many TGTGCCAGCAGCTTAGCTAGCGGGGGCTCCTACGAGCAGTACTTC CASSLASGGSYEQYF
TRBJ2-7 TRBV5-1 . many TGCGCCAGCAGCTTGGATACTAGCTACGAGCAGTACTTC CASSLDTSYEQYF
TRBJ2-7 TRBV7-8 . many TGTGCCAGCAGCTCGGACAGAGAATATTACGAGCAGTACTTC CASSSDREYYEQYF
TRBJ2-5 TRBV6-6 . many TGTGGTGCTAAAGGGGCTTCGGCAGGCCAAGAGACCCAGTACTTC CGAKGASAGQETQYF
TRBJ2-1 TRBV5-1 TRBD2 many TGCGCCAGCAGCTTGGGCGGGGGAACCTACAATGAGCAGTTCTTC CASSLGGGTYNEQFF
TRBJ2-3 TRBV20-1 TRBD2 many TGCAGTGCTAGAGATCCCGCTAGCGGGGGGGCAACAGATACGCAGTATTTT CSARDPASGGATDTQYF
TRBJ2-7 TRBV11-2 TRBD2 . TGTGCCAGCAGCTCCAGCATACTAGCGGGGTTTTTCCGGGAGCAGTACTTC CASSSSILAGFFREQYF
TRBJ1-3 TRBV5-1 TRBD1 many TGCGCCAGCAGCTACGGACAGGGCCTCGACTCTGGAAACACCATATATTTT CASSYGQGLDSGNTIYF
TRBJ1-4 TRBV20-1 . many TGCAGTGCTAGACTACCGGGACGGCTTAATGAAAAACTGTTTTTT CSARLPGRLNEKLFF
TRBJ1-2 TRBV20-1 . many TGCAGTGCTATCCAGGGGCCCGGCTATGGCTACACCTTC CSAIQGPGYGYTF
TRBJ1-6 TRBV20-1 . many TGCAGTGCTAGAGAAGACCCGGGTTCACCCCTCCACTTT CSAREDPGSPLHF
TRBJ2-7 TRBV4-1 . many TGCGCCAGCAGCCAACCGGGAATCTCCTACGAGCAGTACTTC CASSQPGISYEQYF
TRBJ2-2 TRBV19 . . TGTGCCAGTAGTATAGTAAGGGGACTGGGATACACCGGGGAGCTGTTTTTT CASSIVRGLGYTGELFF
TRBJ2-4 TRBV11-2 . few TGTGCCAGCAGCTTACGAGGGGGGGCTGCCAAAAACATTCAGTACTTC CASSLRGGAAKNIQYF
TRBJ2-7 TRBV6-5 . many TGTGCCAGCAGTTACTCTCTCCAGGGCCACGAGCAGTACTTC CASSYSLQGHEQYF